The rows below give T cell receptor beta chains drawn from one sample of a study of T cell repertoires in cytomegalovirus infection. Their antigens are not known. TCRdb fed the reads into MiXCR, producing one record per CDR3 protein. The table lists 45,000 to 55,000 distinct CDR3 sequences, about 19% of them singletons. Sample: CD8+ T cells from cultured PBMCs, taken from culture after CMV antigen stimulation. These receptor sequences come from a human donor in good health (CMV status not recorded). Some clones in this sample may be carry-over from other donors' samples. Both conserved end residues are part of each CDR3. A D gene is named only where the DNA matches it firmly. Clone size is stated in some rows and not others, as once, few, many or a class when expanded.

v_gene	abundance	j_gene	d_gene	CDR3aa	CDR3nt
TRBV6-2/TRBV6-3	.	TRBJ2-7	TRBD1	CASSAYTLRTGGEYEQYF	TGTGCCAGCAGCGCCTACACCCTGAGAACAGGGGGCGAATACGAGCAGTACTTC
TRBV7-2	many	TRBJ1-5	TRBD1	CASSFRGTDRDNQPQHF	TGTGCCAGCAGCTTCAGGGGGACGGACAGGGATAATCAGCCCCAGCATTTT
TRBV6-2/TRBV6-3	many	TRBJ2-1	.	CASSYSTLRYSGSYNEQFF	TGTGCCAGCAGTTACTCGACCTTACGATACAGCGGATCTTATAATGAGCAGTTCTTC
TRBV3-1	few	TRBJ1-1	.	CASSQEGAGTWTEAFF	TGTGCCAGCAGCCAAGAAGGGGCAGGTACGTGGACTGAAGCTTTCTTT
TRBV19	.	TRBJ2-6	.	CASGFTGANVLTF	TGTGCCAGTGGATTCACTGGGGCCAACGTCCTGACTTTC
TRBV6-6	few	TRBJ1-1	TRBD1	CASTQGGGEAFF	TGTGCCAGCACCCAGGGGGGAGGTGAAGCTTTCTTT
TRBV5-5	few	TRBJ2-7	.	CASSLFHGRVHEQYF	TGTGCCAGCAGCTTGTTTCACGGCAGGGTGCACGAGCAGTACTTC
TRBV27	.	TRBJ2-7	TRBD1	CASSLLGQGYEQYF	TGTGCCAGCAGTTTATTGGGACAGGGCTACGAGCAGTACTTC
TRBV25-1	many	TRBJ1-1	.	CASSEGRALDPGAFF	TGTGCCAGCAGTGAGGGGAGGGCATTGGACCCGGGAGCTTTCTTT
TRBV28	.	TRBJ1-6	.	CARRVGGGSYNSPLHF	TGTGCCAGAAGGGTCGGGGGGGGGTCCTATAATTCACCCCTCCACTTT
TRBV4-1	many	TRBJ1-5	.	CASSLGVSNQPQHF	TGCGCCAGCAGCCTCGGGGTTAGCAATCAGCCCCAGCATTTT
TRBV6-6	many	TRBJ2-7	TRBD2	CASSPGLAGPSSYEQYF	TGTGCCAGCAGTCCGGGACTAGCGGGCCCAAGCTCCTACGAGCAGTACTTC
TRBV6-5	.	TRBJ1-2	TRBD1	CASSYSAGQGNYGYTF	TGTGCCAGCAGTTACTCTGCGGGACAGGGGAACTATGGCTACACCTTC
TRBV30	.	TRBJ2-1	TRBD1	CAWSGGDRVSNEQFF	TGTGCCTGGAGTGGTGGGGACAGGGTTTCCAATGAGCAGTTCTTC
TRBV4-3	.	TRBJ1-1	.	CASSSGVLVTEAFF	TGCGCCAGCAGCTCTGGGGTATTGGTCACTGAAGCTTTCTTT
TRBV7-9	.	TRBJ1-2	TRBD1	CASSPDRGGAYGYTF	TGTGCCAGCAGCCCCGACAGGGGGGGGGCTTATGGCTACACCTTC
TRBV7-6	.	TRBJ2-3	.	CVSSLVTGTQYF	TGTGTCAGCAGCTTAGTCACAGGTACGCAGTATTTT
TRBV4-3	.	TRBJ2-2	.	CASSQANAGLAELFF	TGCGCCAGCAGCCAAGCCAACGCGGGACTGGCGGAGCTGTTTTTT
TRBV7-9	.	TRBJ2-2	TRBD1	CASSRPGQGFVGELFF	TGTGCCAGCAGCCGACCGGGACAGGGGTTCGTCGGGGAGCTGTTTTTT
TRBV6-1	.	TRBJ2-7	TRBD2	CASNPTSGSSYEQYF	TGTGCCAGCAATCCCACTAGCGGGAGCTCCTACGAGCAGTACTTC
TRBV11-2	many	TRBJ1-3	.	CASSLEGSFGNTIYF	TGTGCCAGCAGCTTAGAGGGCAGTTTCGGAAACACCATATATTTT
TRBV19	many	TRBJ1-1	TRBD1	CASSLTGGGITEAFF	TGTGCCAGTAGCCTGACAGGGGGCGGAATCACTGAAGCTTTCTTT
TRBV28	.	TRBJ2-3	TRBD1	CTSTPVFGQGADTQYF	TGTACCAGCACCCCCGTCTTTGGACAGGGGGCAGATACGCAGTATTTT
TRBV29-1	.	TRBJ2-1	.	CSVDRSPAYNEQFF	TGCAGCGTTGATCGATCCCCCGCCTACAATGAGCAGTTCTTC
TRBV27	many	TRBJ2-1	TRBD2	CASSLSILAGTPYNEQFF	TGTGCCAGCAGTTTATCTATACTAGCGGGGACCCCCTACAATGAGCAGTTCTTC
TRBV7-6	many	TRBJ1-1	.	CASSKGLDTEAFF	TGTGCCAGCAGTAAAGGTTTGGACACTGAAGCTTTCTTT
TRBV7-2	many	TRBJ1-6	.	CASSGRGMRSYNSPLHF	TGTGCCAGCAGCGGGAGGGGGATGCGCTCCTATAATTCACCCCTCCACTTT
TRBV6-2/TRBV6-3	.	TRBJ2-7	.	CASSYSDLGEQYF	TGTGCCAGCAGTTACTCGGACCTAGGGGAGCAGTACTTC
TRBV7-4	.	TRBJ2-2	TRBD2	CASTSAGGRTGELFF	TGTGCCAGCACCTCAGCGGGGGGGCGTACCGGGGAGCTGTTTTTT